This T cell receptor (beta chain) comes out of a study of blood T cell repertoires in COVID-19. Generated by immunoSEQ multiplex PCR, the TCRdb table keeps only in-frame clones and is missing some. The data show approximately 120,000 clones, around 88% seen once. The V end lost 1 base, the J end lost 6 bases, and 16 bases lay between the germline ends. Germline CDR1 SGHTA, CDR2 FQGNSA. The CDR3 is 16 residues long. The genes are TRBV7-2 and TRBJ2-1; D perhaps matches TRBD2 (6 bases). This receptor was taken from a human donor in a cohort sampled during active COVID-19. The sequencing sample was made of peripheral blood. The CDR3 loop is CASSLEGTGWGNEQFF. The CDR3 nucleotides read TGTGCCAGCAGCTTAGAGGGGACTGGATGGGGCAATGAGCAGTTCTTC.